This TCR beta chain was documented in a study of blood T cell repertoires in COVID-19. Profiling relied on immunoSEQ multiplex PCR, and the TCRdb table lists in-frame clones only, not all of them. The sample lists some 300,000 clones; roughly 89% were seen once. This CDR3 comprises 14 residues. The V gene end was trimmed by 3 bases and the J gene end by 6 bases; junction bases not matched to a gene: 6. Germline CDR1 is SGHKS and CDR2 is YYEKEE (reference sequence). The sequenced material came from PBMCs or T cells enriched from blood (not recorded which). This TCR was sampled from a woman in her forties or fifties who had been exposed to COVID-19. The rearrangement links TRBV5-5 to TRBJ2-1; 7 nucleotides match TRBD1. CDR3 in DNA: TGTGCCAGCAGCTCGAAGGGACAGAGCAATGAGCAGTTCTTC. Its translation: CASSSKGQSNEQFF.